This T cell receptor (beta chain) was documented in a study of cytomegalovirus exposure and HLA in healthy donors. Use of 60 Vbeta and 13 Jbeta primers characterized the PCR. Source study methods: Unique TCR beta chains totaled some 81 million in a later count, with roughly 11 million of them shared. The table came from immunoSEQ multiplex PCR; TCRdb's copy has only in-frame clones and leaves some out. For V, J and clone size, that table is used; D and trimming come from the DNA. This sample has 150,000 to 200,000 clones; 65% to 90% occur once, and the top ten carry approximately 2%. Whole-study findings and limits: Association with HLA alleles at 0.05 false discovery rate was found for 17,000 or so TCR beta sequences in a later analysis. For TCR beta chains, V- and J-gene trimming was later linked to a missense DCLRE1C variant.

There are a few counts of this clone. Its antigen is not identified. CDR1 is SNHLY, CDR2 FYNNEI, per germline. This CDR3 is built from 17 residues. Trimming stripped 3 bases from V and 7 bases from J, with 21 bases between. The sequence came from a woman aged 18-30 years in good health and CMV-seronegative. Sequenced sample: PBMCs. The V and J genes are TRBV2 and TRBJ1-4; a possible D gene is TRBD1 (5 bases). CDR3 sequence reads: CASSDGGVRGPSEKLFF. The CDR3 DNA is TGTGCCAGCAGTGATGGAGGGGTTCGTGGTCCTAGTGAAAAACTGTTTTTT.